These 30 T cell receptor beta chains originate from one sample sequenced in a study of T cell responses to AZD1222 COVID-19 vaccine. The table came from immunoSEQ multiplex PCR; TCRdb's copy has only in-frame clones and leaves some out. This sample has 75,000 to 100,000 clones; around 87% occur once, and the top ten carry about 8.4%. Material: peripheral blood, obtained on day 0 of AZD1222 vaccination. These receptors came from an adult in good health.

The chain links TRBV7-2 to TRBJ2-5, with D possibly called TRBD1 or TRBD2 (5 bases each). The ends were cut back, 3 bases at V and 5 bases at J, with 13 bases in the middle. The CDR3 is made up of 14 amino acids. Germline-derived CDR1 and CDR2 are SGHTA and FQGNSA. CDR3 nucleotides: TGTGCCAGCAGCTTGAGGTTCGGGGCGGAGACCCAGTACTTC. Translating it yields CASSLRFGAETQYF.

The rearrangement uses TRBV4-1 and TRBJ1-5; D gene uncertain. Trimming shortened V by 3 bases and J by 4 bases, and 13 bases separated the two germline ends. Germline V gene sequence: CDR1 MGHRA, CDR2 YSYEKL. The CDR3 contains 15 residues. The CDR3 region has the DNA TGCGCCAGCAGCCAGATAGGGCCACAGAATCAGCCCCAGCATTTT. This codes for CASSQIGPQNQPQHF.

The chain links TRBV3-1 (or the pseudogene TRBV3-2) to TRBJ1-1, with D unresolved. Trimming shortened V by 1 base and J by 10 bases, and 13 bases separated the two germline ends. The V gene's germline CDR1 is LGHDT and CDR2 YNNKEL (reference sequence). This CDR3 comprises 13 residues. The CDR3 spells CASSQAHSWGAFF. CDR3 DNA: TGTGCCAGCAGCCAAGCACACAGCTGGGGAGCTTTCTTT.

The rearrangement uses TRBV6-5 and TRBJ2-7; D possibly corresponds to TRBD1 (5 bases). The CDR3 loop spans 15 amino acids. The V end lost 5 bases, the J end lost 2 bases, and 16 bases lay between the germline ends. From germline, CDR1 is MNHEY and CDR2 SVGAGI. In DNA, the CDR3 is TGTGCCAGCAGTCAGCCACTGCAGGGTCCCTACGAGCAGTACTTC. This translates into CASSQPLQGPYEQYF.

The rearrangement uses TRBV18 and TRBJ1-5; D not certain. The CDR3 covers 13 residues. The germline V gene encodes CDR1 KGHSH and CDR2 LQKENI. V lost 4 bases and J lost 5, with 9 bases in between. CDR3 loop: CASSQDEYQPQHF. CDR3 in DNA: TGTGCCAGCTCACAGGATGAGTATCAGCCCCAGCATTTT. The variable domain in full, completed from reference TRBV18 and TRBJ1-5, reads NAGVMQNPRHLVRRRGQEARLRCSPMKGHSHVYWYRQLPEEGLKFMVYLQKENIIDESGMPKERFSAEFPKEGPSILRIQQVVRGDSAAYFCASSQDEYQPQHFGDGTRLSIL.

With respect to this clone: The junction departs from the called germline gene at one end, perhaps through a read error. This chain joins TRBV7-9 and TRBJ1-1; D ambiguous. The CDR3 has 12 amino acids. CDR1 and CDR2 from the germline V gene are SEHNR and FQNEAQ (reference sequence). In DNA form, the CDR3 reads TGTGCCAGCAGCTTGGCGGAAAATCTCCCCACCTTT. Translation gives CASSLAENLPTF.

The gene calls are TRBV11-2 and TRBJ2-1; possible D gene TRBD2, 6 bases. V dropped 6 bases and J dropped 12 bases, with 18 bases sitting between them. Germline CDR1 and CDR2: SGHAT and FQNNGV. The CDR3 extends over 13 amino acids. The CDR3 loop reads CASRGLTLRGQFF. The CDR3 DNA reads TGTGCCAGCAGAGGCCTTACTTTGCGGGGGCAGTTCTTC.

This clone turned up a few times. The CDR3 sequence: CASTTVSSPPSEAFF. CDR3 coding DNA: TGTGCCAGTACAACAGTCAGTTCCCCCCCCTCTGAAGCTTTCTTT. This chain uses TRBV19 with TRBJ1-1, with unresolved D. V was shortened by 7 bases and J by 6 bases, with 21 bases between the two germline ends. The CDR3 is made up of 15 amino acids. In germline, CDR1 is LNHDA, CDR2 SQIVND (reference sequence).

The chain links TRBV7-8 to TRBJ1-1; D is uncertain. This CDR3 is 15 amino acids long. Trimming removed 2 bases from V and 4 bases from J, with 14 bases in between. Germline CDR1 is SGHVS and CDR2 is FQNEAQ. The CDR3 bases are TGTGCCAGCAGCTTAAATGAGTTACATCTCACTGAAGCTTTCTTT. Amino acids: CASSLNELHLTEAFF.

The V and J genes are TRBV6-1 and TRBJ1-4, with 9 bases fitting TRBD1. The CDR3 contains 19 residues. V lost 0 bases, J lost 7 bases, and 15 bases stayed unmatched. Germline CDR1 is MNHNS and CDR2 is SASEGT. The CDR3 sequence is CASSEALRGTGQGLEKLFF. The CDR3 DNA follows: TGTGCCAGCAGTGAAGCGCTTCGGGGTACCGGACAGGGGCTTGAAAAACTGTTTTTT.

This clone was seen a single time. The V call is TRBV11-2, the J call TRBJ1-5, with a weak D call TRBD1 (5 bases). The V gene lost 3 bases and the J gene lost 9 bases, with 18 bases spanning the gap. The CDR3 totals 15 residues. Germline CDR1 reads SGHAT; CDR2 reads FQNNGV. The CDR3 sequence: CASSFAPTGGSPQHF. Here the CDR3 DNA reads TGTGCCAGCAGCTTCGCGCCCACCGGGGGGTCGCCCCAGCATTTT.

The rearrangement joins TRBV3-1 (or the pseudogene TRBV3-2) to TRBJ2-1; 8 bases fit TRBD2. CDR1 is LGHDT, CDR2 YNNKEL, per germline (reference sequence). The CDR3 extends over 15 amino acids. Unmatched junction bases numbered 9, after V lost 6 bases and J lost 5 bases. DNA for the CDR3: TGTGCCAGCAGACCTACCCGGGGGGGCCACAATGAGCAGTTCTTC. This codes for CASRPTRGGHNEQFF.

This clone was recorded a few times. This chain uses TRBV6-2 or TRBV6-3 with TRBJ2-1, with D possibly matching TRBD2 (5 bases). The CDR3 loop spans 13 amino acids. V was clipped by 5 bases and J by 6 bases, with 11 bases between them. The germline V gene encodes CDR1 MNHEY and CDR2 SVGEGT. The CDR3 DNA reads as TGTGCCAGCAGTCCCGGGATTGTCAATGAGCAGTTCTTC. This encodes CASSPGIVNEQFF.

The chain couples TRBV4-3 to TRBJ1-2; 9 bases match TRBD1. Per germline, CDR1 LGHNA and CDR2 YSLEER. The ends lost 0 bases at V and 4 bases at J; junction bases unmatched: 6. The CDR3 loop spans 16 amino acids. The DNA of the CDR3 is TGCGCCAGCAGCCAAGATAGGGACAGGGCGCGCTATGGCTACACCTTC. Amino acids: CASSQDRDRARYGYTF.

This clone was found once. The V gene is TRBV18, the J gene TRBJ1-4; perhaps TRBD1 as D (5 bases). Trimming stripped 2 bases from V and 0 bases from J, with 16 bases between. There are 18 residues in the CDR3. Germline CDR1 and CDR2: KGHSH and LQKENI. The CDR3 region has the DNA TGTGCCAGCTCACCATCCGGGGTCGGGGGTGCAACTAATGAAAAACTGTTTTTT. Translated: CASSPSGVGGATNEKLFF.

The chain links TRBV28 to TRBJ2-7; the D gene is possibly TRBD1 (5 bases). The CDR3 is 14 amino acids. The germline V and J ends were trimmed by 3 bases and 5 bases, with 14 bases remaining between them. The V gene's germline CDR1 is MDHEN and CDR2 SYDVKM. CDR3 in DNA: TGTGCCAGCAGTTTGGGGCAGGGTCCCCACGAGCAGTACTTC. This sequence encodes CASSLGQGPHEQYF.

The chain recombines TRBV5-4 with TRBJ1-2; TRBD1 matches at 9 bases. The J segment lost 4 bases and the V segment lost 1 base, leaving 2 bases of the junction unmatched. The CDR3 sequence is 14 residues long. Germline V gene data show CDR1 as SGHNT and CDR2 as YYREEE (reference sequence). The CDR3, as DNA: TGTGCCAGCAGCTTGACAGGGGGCGGCTATGGCTACACCTTC. As protein: CASSLTGGGYGYTF.

This clone was found once. The chain couples TRBV7-6 to TRBJ1-2, with 12 bases lining up with TRBD1. The CDR3 has 15 residues. V dropped 5 bases and J dropped 4; count of bases not matched to a gene: 5. Germline values: CDR1 SGHVS, CDR2 FNYEAQ. CDR3 nucleotide sequence: TGTGCCAGCAGCCCAGGGACAGGGGGCGTCTATGGCTACACCTTC. It is translated as CASSPGTGGVYGYTF.

V usage is TRBV7-9 and J usage is TRBJ2-1, with 10 bases identical to TRBD1. The germline CDR1 and CDR2 sequences are SEHNR and FQNEAQ (reference sequence). The CDR3 length is 18 residues. V shed 8 bases, J shed 8 bases, and the junction held 21 bases outside the gene matches. For the CDR3, the DNA is TGTGCCAGCCCGATACCCCCGTCTTCGACAGGGGGCCGTCATGAGCAGTTCTTC. Translated: CASPIPPSSTGGRHEQFF.

V and J are TRBV4-1 and TRBJ1-3, with 8 bases fitting TRBD1. Germline trimming cut 1 base from V and 4 bases from J; bases unmatched to any gene: 15. This CDR3 has 19 amino acids. CDR1 is MGHRA, CDR2 YSYEKL, per germline. The chain's CDR3 is CASSQVPGQALLGGNTIYF. Here the CDR3 DNA reads TGCGCCAGCAGCCAAGTGCCGGGACAGGCGCTTTTGGGGGGAAACACCATATATTTT.

V usage is TRBV7-9 and J usage is TRBJ1-2; D call uncertain. V lost 5 bases and J lost 2, with 9 bases in between. Germline CDR1 reads SEHNR; CDR2 reads FQNEAQ (reference sequence). This CDR3 comprises 13 residues. CDR3 DNA sequence: TGTGCCAGCAGCCCCCTATCGAACTATGGCTACACCTTC. This translates into CASSPLSNYGYTF.

The CDR3 coding sequence is TGTGCCAGCAGCTTATCTCGGGGGCAGGGAGATAACACCATATATTTT. The encoded protein is CASSLSRGQGDNTIYF. The gene calls are TRBV7-2 and TRBJ1-3, with D possibly matching TRBD1 (6 bases). The germline CDR1 and CDR2 sequences are SGHTA and FQGNSA. The CDR3 covers 16 residues. V lost 2 bases to trimming and J lost 7 bases, with 18 bases between them.

This chain uses TRBV5-1 with TRBJ2-3, with 11 positions matching TRBD1. Germline V gene lookup returns CDR1 SGHRS and CDR2 YFSETQ. The CDR3 spans 16 residues. V dropped 2 bases and J dropped 1; count of bases not matched to a gene: 3. CDR3 sequence reads: CASSLGTGGRTDTQYF. For the CDR3, the DNA is TGCGCCAGCAGCTTAGGGACAGGGGGACGCACAGATACGCAGTATTTT.

This chain links TRBV6-2 or TRBV6-3 with TRBJ2-3; weak D call: TRBD2 (6 bases). CDR1 MNHEY and CDR2 SVGEGT come from the germline V gene. The CDR3 totals 16 residues. The germline V and J ends were trimmed by 2 bases and 3 bases, with 15 bases remaining between them. CDR3 loop: CASSYPRLVTTDTQYF. The CDR3 DNA is TGTGCCAGCAGTTACCCCCGACTAGTCACAACAGATACGCAGTATTTT.

V and J are TRBV6-5 and TRBJ1-2; the D is unclear. The CDR3 length is 12 residues. The germline V gene has CDR1 MNHEY and CDR2 SVGAGI. V lost 2 bases and J lost 3, with 4 bases in between. The CDR3 spells CASSYRHYGYTF. DNA of the CDR3: TGTGCCAGCAGTTACAGGCACTATGGCTACACCTTC.

The chain joins TRBV6-5 to TRBJ2-6; D remains unclear. Trimming cost V 6 bases and J 3 bases, with 6 bases left between them. The germline V gene encodes CDR1 MNHEY and CDR2 SVGAGI. The CDR3 totals 13 residues. CDR3 residues: CASSHVGANVLTF. CDR3 DNA: TGTGCCAGCAGCCACGTTGGGGCCAACGTCCTGACTTTC.

The V gene is TRBV5-4, the J gene TRBJ2-7; 11 bases match TRBD2. CDR1 is SGHNT and CDR2 is YYREEE in the germline V gene (reference sequence). V shed 0 bases, J shed 5 bases, and the junction held 4 bases outside the gene matches. The CDR3 runs 15 residues. CDR3 bases: TGTGCCAGCAGCTTGGGACTAGCGGGGATTAACGAGCAGTACTTC. Its translation is CASSLGLAGINEQYF. Supplemented by reference TRBV5-4 and TRBJ2-7, the full variable domain reads ETGVTQSPTHLIKTRGQQVTLRCSSQSGHNTVSWYQQALGQGPQFIFQYYREEENGRGNFPPRFSGLQFPNYSSELNVNALELDDSALYLCASSLGLAGINEQYFGPGTRLTVT.

This sequence joins TRBV5-1 and TRBJ1-6; 9 positions agree with TRBD1. The V and J ends lost 3 bases and 10 bases, in that order; junction bases with no gene match: 5. The CDR3 runs 14 residues. Germline CDR1 SGHRS, CDR2 YFSETQ. The CDR3 region is CASSSGTGYSPLHF. DNA of the CDR3: TGCGCCAGCAGCTCCGGGACAGGGTACTCACCCCTCCACTTT. The variable domain in full, completed from reference TRBV5-1 and TRBJ1-6, reads KAGVTQTPRYLIKTRGQQVTLSCSPISGHRSVSWYQQTPGQGLQFLFEYFSETQRNKGNFPGRFSGRQFSNSRSEMNVSTLELGDSALYLCASSSGTGYSPLHFGNGTRLTVT.

The chain links TRBV4-1 to TRBJ2-5; 7 bases fit TRBD2. Trimming took 4 bases from V and 6 from J; bases not matched to a gene: 14. Germline V gene data show CDR1 as MGHRA and CDR2 as YSYEKL. This CDR3 is 16 amino acids long. In nucleotides, the CDR3 is TGCGCCAGCAGCCTTGGCCCCGGGAGGTCAGGAAAGACCCAGTACTTC. It is translated as CASSLGPGRSGKTQYF.

The rearrangement uses TRBV7-9 and TRBJ1-2; D is possibly TRBD1 (6 bases). CDR3 length: 12 residues. The V gene lost 5 bases and the J gene lost 6 bases, with 10 bases spanning the gap. The germline CDR1 and CDR2 sequences are SEHNR and FQNEAQ (reference sequence). DNA of the CDR3: TGTGCCAGCAGCGGGGGGGCCCATGGCTACACCTTC. It is translated as CASSGGAHGYTF.